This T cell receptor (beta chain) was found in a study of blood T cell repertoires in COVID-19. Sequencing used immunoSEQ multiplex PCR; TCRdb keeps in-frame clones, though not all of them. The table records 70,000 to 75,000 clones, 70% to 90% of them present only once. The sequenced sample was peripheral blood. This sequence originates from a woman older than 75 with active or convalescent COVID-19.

As DNA, the CDR3 is TGTGCCACCAGACAGGGCGGAGGAGTTAATGAAAAACTGTTTTTT. Its translation: CATRQGGGVNEKLFF. The chain links TRBV6-5 to TRBJ1-4; TRBD1 agrees at 7 bases. The J segment lost 4 bases and the V segment lost 10 bases, leaving 12 bases of the junction unmatched. Germline CDR1 is MNHEY and CDR2 is SVGAGI. The CDR3 is 15 residues long.